This passage covers 10 T cell receptor beta chains from one sample sequenced in a study of CD8+CD57+ T cells in acquired aplastic anemia. Investigators profiled TCR beta VDJ and CDR3 from genomic DNA template. TCRdb reprocessed the reads with MiXCR, giving one entry per CDR3 protein. The data show 200,000 to 250,000 distinct CDR3 sequences, with roughly 55% seen just once and about 29% held by the top ten. Sequencing used sorted CD4+, CD8+, or CD8+CD57+ T cells (not recorded which) from PBMCs. Source of these receptors: a human donor in good health.

This clonotype was detected many times. The V and J genes are TRBV7-9 and TRBJ2-1; 8 nucleotides match TRBD1. The V gene end was trimmed by 7 bases and the J gene end by 5 bases; junction bases not matched to a gene: 7. The CDR3 covers 14 residues. The germline V gene encodes CDR1 SEHNR and CDR2 FQNEAQ (reference sequence). For the CDR3, the DNA is TGTGCCAGCATCCCGGGACAGGTCAACAATGAGCAGTTCTTC. Translation gives CASIPGQVNNEQFF.

The chain has TRBV9 and TRBJ2-1; weak D call: TRBD2 (5 bases). CDR1 and CDR2 from the germline V gene are SGDLS and YYNGEE. V was clipped by 5 bases and J by 3 bases, with 15 bases between them. The CDR3 contains 15 residues. The CDR3 DNA reads TGTGCCAGCAGTTTACCTAGCCCACACTACAATGAGCAGTTCTTC. It specifies CASSLPSPHYNEQFF.

The rearrangement joins TRBV5-6 to TRBJ1-1; the D gene is possibly TRBD1 (5 bases). CDR1 and CDR2 (germline): SGHDT, YYEEEE. The CDR3 covers 14 residues. Trimming took 0 bases from V and 4 from J, leaving 10 bases between them. CDR3 region: CASSLAGGGTEAFF. The CDR3 bases are TGTGCCAGCAGCTTGGCCGGGGGAGGCACTGAAGCTTTCTTT. Variable domain in full (rest from reference TRBV5-6 and TRBJ1-1): DAGVTQSPTHLIKTRGQQVTLRCSPKSGHDTVSWYQQALGQGPQFIFQYYEEEERQRGNFPDRFSGHQFPNYSSELNVNALLLGDSALYLCASSLAGGGTEAFFGQGTRLTVV.

The chain links TRBV19 to TRBJ2-1, with 7 nucleotides matching TRBD1. J lost 7 bases, V lost 5 bases, and 11 bases had no gene match. CDR1 is LNHDA, CDR2 SQIVND, per germline (reference sequence). This CDR3 is 15 amino acids long. CDR3 in DNA: TGTGCCAGTAGTTTGACAGGGACAAAAAGTAATGAGCAGTTCTTC. Encoded protein: CASSLTGTKSNEQFF.

The chain employs TRBV29-1 and TRBJ2-3; D perhaps matches TRBD1 (5 bases). Trimming stripped 7 bases from V and 3 bases from J, with 17 bases between. The CDR3 sequence is 14 residues long. The germline CDR1 and CDR2 sequences are SQVTM and ANQGSEA. The CDR3 bases are TGCAGCGCCATTTTGGCCAGGGCTACAGATACGCAGTATTTT. Translation: CSAILARATDTQYF.

The J gene is TRBJ1-2, the V gene TRBV7-3, with D hard to call. The V gene's germline CDR1 is SGHTA and CDR2 FQGTGA. The CDR3 runs 14 residues. Trimming removed 4 bases at V and 6 bases at J, with 15 bases between. The CDR3 DNA reads TGTGCCAGCAGCTATGGGCAGATAGACGATGGCTACACCTTC. Amino acid sequence: CASSYGQIDDGYTF.

The chain combines TRBV29-1 with TRBJ2-7; D gene ambiguous. The ends were cut back, 0 bases at V and 3 bases at J, with 6 bases in the middle. In germline, CDR1 is SQVTM, CDR2 ANQGSEA. This CDR3 is built from 12 residues. The CDR3 protein is CSVEDAVYEQYF. CDR3 coding DNA: TGCAGCGTTGAAGATGCTGTCTACGAGCAGTACTTC.

This chain connects TRBV4-1 to TRBJ2-1, with 14 bases aligning to TRBD2. The germline gives CDR1 MGHRA, CDR2 YSYEKL. CDR3 length equals 16 residues. The V gene end was trimmed by 1 base and the J gene end by 8 bases; junction bases not matched to a gene: 4. CDR3 sequence (DNA): TGCGCCAGCAGCCAAGGCCCGGGACTAGCGGGAGATGAGCAGTTCTTC. Its protein product is CASSQGPGLAGDEQFF.

To note about this clonotype: No conserved phenylalanine or tryptophan is present at the end of the CDR3, so a read error is the likely explanation. No DNA is shown, since the ends of the CDR3 on it are uncertain; the CDR3 is the one TCRdb lists. The chain recombines TRBV20-1 with TRBJ2-7; the listed D gene, TRBD2, was not tested against the DNA. The germline V gene has CDR1 DFQATT and CDR2 SNEGSKA (reference sequence). Ends included, the CDR3 has 11 residues. CDR3 in amino acids: CSATDKRGPTY.

CDR3 in amino acids: CASSYSTGSNAYEQYF. CDR3 bases: TGTGCCAGCAGTTACTCGACTGGCAGCAATGCCTACGAGCAGTACTTC. The chain uses TRBV6-6 and TRBJ2-7, with D unclear. Per germline, CDR1 MNHNY and CDR2 SVGAGI (reference sequence). This CDR3 is 16 amino acids long. The ends were cut back, 0 bases at V and 2 bases at J, with 14 bases in the middle.